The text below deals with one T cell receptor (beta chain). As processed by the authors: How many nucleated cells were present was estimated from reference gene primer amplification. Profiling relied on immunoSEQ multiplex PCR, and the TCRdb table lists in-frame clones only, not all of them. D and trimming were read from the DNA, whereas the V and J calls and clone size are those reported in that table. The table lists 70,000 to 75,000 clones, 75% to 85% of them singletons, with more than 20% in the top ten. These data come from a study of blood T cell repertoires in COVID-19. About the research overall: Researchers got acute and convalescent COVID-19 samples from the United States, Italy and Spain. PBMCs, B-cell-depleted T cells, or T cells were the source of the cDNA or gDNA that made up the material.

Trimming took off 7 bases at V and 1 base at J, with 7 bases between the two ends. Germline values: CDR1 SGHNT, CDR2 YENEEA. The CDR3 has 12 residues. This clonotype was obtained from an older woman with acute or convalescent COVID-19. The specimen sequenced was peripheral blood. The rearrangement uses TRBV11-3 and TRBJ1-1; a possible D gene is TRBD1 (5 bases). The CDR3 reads CASKGQNTEAFF. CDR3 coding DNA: TGTGCCAGCAAAGGACAGAACACTGAAGCTTTCTTT.